The T cell receptor beta chain described here comes from a study of blood T cell repertoires in COVID-19. Study-wide context: T cells, B-cell-depleted T cells, or PBMCs provided the cDNA or gDNA that served as material.

The V end lost 4 bases, the J end lost 2 bases, and 11 bases lay between the germline ends. There are 14 residues in the CDR3. Germline loops: CDR1 KGHSY, CDR2 FQNENV. This clone was counted once. Original processing notes: Amplification with reference gene primers provided the estimates of nucleated cell counts. Method: immunoSEQ multiplex PCR; TCRdb's copy keeps in-frame clones and lacks some. The DNA gave D and trimming, while V, J and clone size come from that table. The sample comprises 540,000 or so clones, about 89% of which are singletons, and about 8% rests with the top ten. The chain combines TRBV16 with TRBJ1-2; the D is unclear. The TCR originated in a woman aged 50 to 60 with COVID-19, enrolled during active disease. The sequenced sample consisted of peripheral blood. CDR3: CASSPSAENYGYTF. In DNA, the CDR3 is TGTGCCAGCAGCCCCTCGGCGGAAAACTATGGCTACACCTTC.